Each of the 4 T cell receptor beta chains below was sequenced from the same sample in a study of T cell responses to AZD1222 COVID-19 vaccine. Profiled with immunoSEQ multiplex PCR; TCRdb holds only in-frame clones, not every one. The sample consists of tens of thousands of clones, more than 65% of them appearing once. Sequencing was performed on peripheral blood, taken on day 0 of AZD1222 vaccination. These receptors were obtained from an adult in good health.

The chain joins TRBV7-8 to TRBJ2-1; D call uncertain. This CDR3 contains 16 residues. V gave up 4 bases and J gave up 0 bases, with 13 bases separating them. Germline lookup yields CDR1 SGHVS and CDR2 FQNEAQ. The CDR3 protein is CASSSWTFGSYNEQFF. The CDR3 DNA reads TGTGCCAGCAGCTCCTGGACCTTCGGCTCCTACAATGAGCAGTTCTTC.

V usage is TRBV19 and J usage is TRBJ2-7; no clear D gene. Deletions cut 5 bases from V and 3 bases from J, with 17 bases between. Germline CDR1 is LNHDA and CDR2 is SQIVND (reference sequence). The CDR3 has 15 residues. CDR3: CASSASSVTGYEQYF. The DNA for the CDR3 is TGTGCCAGTAGTGCCTCCAGTGTGACGGGCTACGAGCAGTACTTC.

This clone showed up just once. This chain links TRBV6-4 with TRBJ2-5, with a possible D match to TRBD1 (7 bases). CDR3 length: 12 amino acids. Trimming removed 6 bases from V and 5 bases from J, with 10 bases in between. Germline V CDR1 and CDR2: MRHNA, SNTAGT. The CDR3 sequence: CASRPGGETQYF. For the CDR3, the DNA is TGTGCCAGCAGGCCAGGGGGGGAGACCCAGTACTTC.

The V and J genes are TRBV2 and TRBJ2-3; a possible D gene is TRBD2 (6 bases). CDR3 size: 12 residues. Germline CDR1 is SNHLY and CDR2 is FYNNEI. The V and J ends lost 11 bases and 6 bases respectively, with 15 bases between them. The DNA for the CDR3 is TGTGCCGGGAGGACGGGCGGGGATACGCAGTATTTT. This codes for CAGRTGGDTQYF.